One sample yielded the 16 T cell receptor beta chains listed below, sequenced in a study of shared clonotypes between healthy human individuals. Profiling relied on immunoSEQ multiplex PCR, and the TCRdb table lists in-frame clones only, not all of them. This table has roughly 2 million clones, about 95% appearing once. Cells designated naive CD8 were CD45RO-negative and were positively selected for CCR7, with terminally differentiated effector memory CD45RA+ cells excluded. The sample was naive CD8+ T cells sorted from blood. The receptors shown here come from a man aged 18 to 30 in good health.

The chain combines TRBV2 with TRBJ2-1; D remains unclear. With 3 bases removed from V and 6 bases from J, the gap between germline ends came to 6 bases. The germline V gene has CDR1 SNHLY and CDR2 FYNNEI. The CDR3 extends over 12 amino acids. CDR3 protein: CASSEIRNEQFF. The CDR3, as DNA: TGTGCCAGCAGTGAGATTCGCAATGAGCAGTTCTTC.

The rearrangement joins TRBV9 to TRBJ2-5; 9 bases line up with TRBD1. This CDR3 is built from 17 residues. V was pared by 4 bases and J by 2 bases, with 12 bases of the junction left unmatched. The V gene's germline CDR1 is SGDLS and CDR2 YYNGEE. The CDR3: CASSRTGAPWPQETQYF. The CDR3 DNA reads as TGTGCCAGCAGCAGGACAGGGGCCCCGTGGCCTCAAGAGACCCAGTACTTC.

This clone was detected once. CDR3 sequence reads: CASSQVPLGVAAGELFF. The CDR3 DNA follows: TGCGCCAGCAGCCAAGTCCCCCTAGGGGTTGCGGCCGGGGAGCTGTTTTTT. The chain joins TRBV4-1 to TRBJ2-2; a possible D gene is TRBD1 (5 bases). Per germline, CDR1 MGHRA and CDR2 YSYEKL. V lost 1 base and J lost 6, with 18 bases in between. The CDR3 has 17 residues.

The chain links TRBV2 to TRBJ1-4; 7 nucleotides match TRBD1. This CDR3 is built from 17 residues. Germline assignment: CDR1 SNHLY and CDR2 FYNNEI. V was pared by 0 bases and J by 4 bases, with 8 bases of the junction left unmatched. The CDR3, as DNA: TGTGCCAGCAGTGAAGCCCCTTGGACAGGAGATAATGAAAAACTGTTTTTT. Translation: CASSEAPWTGDNEKLFF. The full variable domain, rest sourced from reference TRBV2 and TRBJ1-4, is EPEVTQTPSHQVTQMGQEVILRCVPISNHLYFYWYRQILGQKVEFLVSFYNNEISEKSEIFDDQFSVERPDGSNFTLKIRSTKLEDSAMYFCASSEAPWTGDNEKLFFGSGTQLSVL.

This chain uses TRBV13 with TRBJ2-7, with TRBD1 as a possible D gene (5 bases). V was shortened by 5 bases and J by 3 bases, with 20 bases between the two germline ends. The CDR3 has 16 amino acids. CDR1 is PRHDT, CDR2 FYEKMQ, per germline (reference sequence). In DNA form, the CDR3 reads TGTGCCAGCAGCATGAATGTCAGGGAAAATATCTACGAGCAGTACTTC. It codes for CASSMNVRENIYEQYF.

V and J are TRBV11-3 and TRBJ2-7, with D perhaps assigned TRBD1 or TRBD2 (6 bases each). Germline V gene sequence: CDR1 SGHNT, CDR2 YENEEA. V gave up 4 bases and J gave up 6 bases, with 19 bases separating them. The CDR3 totals 15 residues. The CDR3 sequence: CASSWGTSPRGEQYF. The DNA for the CDR3 is TGTGCCAGCAGCTGGGGGACTTCCCCCAGGGGCGAGCAGTACTTC.

The chain couples TRBV9 to TRBJ2-1, with a tentative D call TRBD1 (6 bases). CDR3 length: 17 residues. Germline values: CDR1 SGDLS, CDR2 YYNGEE. The V and J ends lost 0 bases and 7 bases respectively, with 20 bases between them. The CDR3 loop is CASSVGVNGVQGNEQFF. The CDR3, as DNA: TGTGCCAGCAGCGTAGGGGTAAACGGGGTTCAGGGGAATGAGCAGTTCTTC.

This chain connects TRBV5-6 to TRBJ1-1; D is ambiguous. The V end lost 1 base, the J end lost 7 bases, and 17 bases lay between the germline ends. This CDR3 comprises 15 residues. Germline values: CDR1 SGHDT, CDR2 YYEEEE. CDR3 sequence: CASSLLGPVVNEAFF. DNA of the CDR3: TGTGCCAGCAGCTTGTTAGGCCCAGTGGTTAATGAAGCTTTCTTT.

This chain joins TRBV7-8 and TRBJ2-3; TRBD2 is a possible D gene (5 bases). Germline loops: CDR1 SGHVS, CDR2 FQNEAQ. The CDR3 totals 14 residues. Trimming shortened V by 1 base and J by 6 bases, and 11 bases separated the two germline ends. The CDR3 spells CASSLGGARDTQYF. CDR3 nucleotides: TGTGCCAGCAGCTTAGGGGGAGCAAGGGATACGCAGTATTTT.

J is TRBJ2-2 and V is TRBV9, with 9 positions matching TRBD1. In germline, CDR1 is SGDLS, CDR2 YYNGEE. The V segment lost 3 bases and the J segment 6 bases; nucleotides outside the gene matches: 9. This CDR3 spans 16 amino acids. The CDR3 is CASSAPGQGMAGELFF. CDR3 nucleotides: TGTGCCAGCAGCGCCCCGGGACAGGGTATGGCCGGGGAGCTGTTTTTT.

With respect to this clone: This sample includes further DNA sequences coding for the same CDR3. The V call is TRBV27, the J call TRBJ2-7; the match to TRBD2 covers 10 bases. The CDR3 consists of 14 residues. Losses at the gene ends were 2 bases for V and 3 bases for J; bases not matched to a gene: 1. In germline, CDR1 is MNHEY, CDR2 SMNVEV (reference sequence). The CDR3 region is CASSLGLADYEQYF. In nucleotides, the CDR3 is TGTGCCAGCAGTTTAGGACTAGCGGACTACGAGCAGTACTTC.

V usage is TRBV4-3 and J usage is TRBJ1-1, with a weak D call TRBD1 (5 bases). Trimming stripped 0 bases from V and 1 base from J, with 9 bases between. CDR1 is LGHNA, CDR2 YSLEER, per germline. The CDR3 totals 15 residues. CDR3: CASSQEGEGNTEAFF. The CDR3 DNA is TGCGCCAGCAGCCAAGAGGGGGAGGGGAACACTGAAGCTTTCTTT.

V is TRBV5-6 and J is TRBJ2-1; D is ambiguous. From germline, CDR1 is SGHDT and CDR2 YYEEEE. CDR3 length: 16 residues. Trimming took 4 bases from V and 0 from J, leaving 14 bases between them. The DNA of the CDR3 is TGTGCCAGCAGCCCGGACGGCATTCTCTCCTACAATGAGCAGTTCTTC. It yields the protein CASSPDGILSYNEQFF.

The chain uses TRBV5-1 and TRBJ2-7; D unclear. This CDR3 region has 14 residues. The germline CDR1 and CDR2 sequences are SGHRS and YFSETQ. V was shortened by 4 bases and J by 0 bases, with 11 bases between the two germline ends. This chain's CDR3 is CASSHAPTSYEQYF. The CDR3 DNA is TGCGCCAGCAGCCATGCTCCGACCTCCTACGAGCAGTACTTC.

The V call is TRBV4-1, the J call TRBJ1-5; the D gene is possibly TRBD1 (5 bases). CDR1 is MGHRA, CDR2 YSYEKL, per germline. The CDR3 runs to 15 residues. Trimming removed 2 bases from V and 2 bases from J, with 10 bases in between. The CDR3 nucleotides read TGCGCCAGCAGCCAAAGGAGGGACCGCAATCAGCCCCAGCATTTT. This translates into CASSQRRDRNQPQHF.

The genes are TRBV27 and TRBJ1-5; TRBD1 agrees at 7 bases. After removal of 5 bases from V and 3 bases from J, the junction contained 10 bases not matched to a gene. Germline V gene sequence: CDR1 MNHEY, CDR2 SMNVEV (reference sequence). The CDR3 has 16 amino acids. The CDR3 loop reads CASSLPGQAANQPQHF. CDR3 DNA sequence: TGTGCCAGCAGTCTCCCCGGACAGGCCGCCAATCAGCCCCAGCATTTT.